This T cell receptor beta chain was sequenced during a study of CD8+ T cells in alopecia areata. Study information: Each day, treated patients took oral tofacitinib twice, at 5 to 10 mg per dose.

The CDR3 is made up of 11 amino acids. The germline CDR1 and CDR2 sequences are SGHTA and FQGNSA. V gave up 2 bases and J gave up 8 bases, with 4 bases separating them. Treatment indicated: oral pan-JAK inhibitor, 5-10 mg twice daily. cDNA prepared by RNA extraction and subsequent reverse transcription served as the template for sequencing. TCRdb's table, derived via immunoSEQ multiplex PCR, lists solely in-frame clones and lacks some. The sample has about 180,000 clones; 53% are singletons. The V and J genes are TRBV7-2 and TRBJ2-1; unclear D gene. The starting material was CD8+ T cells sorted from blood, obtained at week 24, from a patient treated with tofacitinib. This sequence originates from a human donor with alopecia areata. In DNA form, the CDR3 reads TGTGCCAGCAGCTTATCGGATGAGCAGTTCTTC. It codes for CASSLSDEQFF.